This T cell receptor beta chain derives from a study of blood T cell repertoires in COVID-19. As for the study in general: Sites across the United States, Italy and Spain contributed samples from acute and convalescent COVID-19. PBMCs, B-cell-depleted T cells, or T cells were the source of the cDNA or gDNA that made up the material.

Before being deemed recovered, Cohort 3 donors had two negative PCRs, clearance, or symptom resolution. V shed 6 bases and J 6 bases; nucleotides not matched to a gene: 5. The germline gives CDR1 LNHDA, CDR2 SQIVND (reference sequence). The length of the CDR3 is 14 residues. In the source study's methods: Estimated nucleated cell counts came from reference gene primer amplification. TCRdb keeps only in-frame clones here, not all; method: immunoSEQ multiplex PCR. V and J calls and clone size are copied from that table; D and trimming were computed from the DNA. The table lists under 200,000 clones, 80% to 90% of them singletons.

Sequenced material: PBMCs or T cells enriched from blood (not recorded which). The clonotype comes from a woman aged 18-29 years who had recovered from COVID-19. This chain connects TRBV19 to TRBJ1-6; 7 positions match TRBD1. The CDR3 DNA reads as TGTGCCAGTAGCACGACAGGGCGTAATTCACCCCTCCACTTT. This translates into CASSTTGRNSPLHF.